A single sample gave rise to the 16 T cell receptor beta chains below, sequenced in a study of cytomegalovirus exposure and HLA in healthy donors. This PCR relied on a set of 60 Vbeta primers and 13 Jbeta primers. TCRdb's copy holds only in-frame clones and misses some; the assay was immunoSEQ multiplex PCR. The repertoire holds 170,000 or so clones, with less than 80% as singletons. Sequenced: PBMCs. The receptor source for this set is a woman aged 40 to 49 in good health and CMV-seronegative.

The V and J genes are TRBV29-1 and TRBJ1-5; D perhaps matches TRBD1 (5 bases). The V gene's germline CDR1 is SQVTM and CDR2 ANQGSEA. CDR3 length equals 12 residues. Trimming removed 6 bases from V and 3 bases from J, with 9 bases in between. The CDR3 sequence is CSVRDFNQPQHF. The CDR3 DNA reads as TGCAGCGTGCGGGACTTCAATCAGCCCCAGCATTTT.

The rearrangement joins TRBV12-5 to TRBJ2-7; TRBD1 agrees at 11 bases. Germline CDR1 and CDR2: LGHNT and FRNRAP. This CDR3 contains 19 residues. Trimming removed 0 bases from V and 7 bases from J; junction bases left unmatched: 17. CDR3 in amino acids: CASGLVLWKEDRGRCEQYF. CDR3 in DNA: TGTGCTAGTGGTTTGGTACTATGGAAGGAGGACAGGGGGCGATGTGAGCAGTACTTC.

Concerning this clone: One junction end does not reproduce the germline sequence, and a read error may be involved. V usage is TRBV7-9 and J usage is TRBJ2-1; 7 bases align to TRBD1. CDR1 and CDR2 from the germline V gene are SEHNR and FQNEAQ (reference sequence). This CDR3 has 17 residues. The CDR3 nucleotides are TGTTCCAGCAGCTTAGCGCTAAGGGGACAGCATTACAATGAGCAGTTCTTC. Its protein product is CSSSLALRGQHYNEQFF.

This clone was found once. The chain combines TRBV27 with TRBJ1-1; a possible D gene is TRBD1 (5 bases). The CDR3 runs 13 residues. V was shortened by 3 bases and J by 9 bases, with 14 bases between the two germline ends. CDR1 and CDR2 from the germline V gene are MNHEY and SMNVEV (reference sequence). Written as DNA, the CDR3 is TGTGCCAGCAGTTTTGGGGGACTCGGTAAAGCTTTCTTT. Its protein is CASSFGGLGKAFF.

CDR3: CACSGGSGANVLTF. The DNA of the CDR3 is TGTGCCTGTTCCGGGGGGTCTGGGGCCAACGTCCTGACTTTC. This rearrangement joins TRBV30 to TRBJ2-6; 7 bases fit TRBD2. This CDR3 comprises 14 residues. The germline gives CDR1 GTSNPN, CDR2 SVGIG (reference sequence). V shed 6 bases, J shed 1 base, and the junction held 3 bases outside the gene matches.

This clone was detected only once. The V and J genes are TRBV6-6 and TRBJ1-6; unclear D gene. Trimming pared 8 bases from V and 10 bases from J, leaving 9 bases between. CDR3 length: 11 amino acids. Per germline, CDR1 MNHNY and CDR2 SVGAGI (reference sequence). CDR3: CASRRQSPLHF. The CDR3 DNA is TGTGCCAGCCGGCGGCAGTCACCCCTCCACTTT.

This chain links TRBV6-4 with TRBJ2-1; 8 bases agree with TRBD2. CDR1 and CDR2 from the germline V gene are MRHNA and SNTAGT. V lost 6 bases and J lost 4; bases outside the gene matches: 8. The CDR3 totals 15 residues. CDR3 in amino acids: CASRDGRAGYNEQFF. DNA for the CDR3: TGTGCCAGCAGGGACGGGAGGGCCGGATACAATGAGCAGTTCTTC.

This clone was counted a few times. This rearrangement joins TRBV6-1 to TRBJ1-1, with TRBD1 as a possible D gene (6 bases). CDR3 length: 15 residues. The V gene's germline CDR1 is MNHNS and CDR2 SASEGT. Trimming left V 8 bases short and J 0 bases short, with 16 bases between. CDR3 sequence reads: CASGPGQIMNTEAFF. In DNA form, the CDR3 reads TGTGCCAGCGGTCCCGGACAGATCATGAACACTGAAGCTTTCTTT.

This clone has a single count. CDR3: CASRLRGGRQYF. CDR3 nucleotides: TGTGCCAGCCGACTGAGAGGGGGTAGGCAGTATTTT. This chain connects TRBV5-6 to TRBJ2-3; a weak D match, TRBD1 (6 bases). The ends were cut back, 7 bases at V and 11 bases at J, with 17 bases in the middle. This CDR3 has 12 amino acids. The germline V gene encodes CDR1 SGHDT and CDR2 YYEEEE.

This clone was recorded once. The rearrangement links TRBV7-9 to TRBJ2-3; a weak D match, TRBD1 (6 bases). The V end lost 2 bases, the J end lost 0 bases, and 6 bases lay between the germline ends. The germline V gene has CDR1 SEHNR and CDR2 FQNEAQ (reference sequence). This CDR3 region has 14 residues. CDR3 in amino acids: CASSLQGSTDTQYF. As DNA, the CDR3 is TGTGCCAGCAGCTTACAGGGGAGCACAGATACGCAGTATTTT.

The chain uses TRBV7-8 and TRBJ2-7; 11 nucleotides align to TRBD1. The germline CDR1 and CDR2 sequences are SGHVS and FQNEAQ. This CDR3 contains 15 residues. V shed 6 bases and J 4 bases; nucleotides not matched to a gene: 8. Written as DNA, the CDR3 is TGTGCCAGCAGGACTGGGACAGGGGGTATGTACGAGCAGTACTTC. As protein: CASRTGTGGMYEQYF.

CDR3: CASSTRGASNEQFF. The CDR3 DNA sequence: TGTGCCAGCAGCACACGGGGGGCCTCCAATGAGCAGTTCTTC. The chain links TRBV7-6 to TRBJ2-1; D is possibly TRBD2 (7 bases). The CDR3 spans 14 residues. Trimming took off 5 bases at V and 6 bases at J, with 14 bases between the two ends. Germline CDR1 reads SGHVS; CDR2 reads FNYEAQ.

The table lists this clone with a few counts. As DNA, the CDR3 is TGTGCCAGTAGTATGAGCACTGAAGCTTTCTTT. As protein: CASSMSTEAFF. This rearrangement joins TRBV19 to TRBJ1-1; D remains unclear. Deletions cut 3 bases from V and 4 bases from J, with 3 bases between. The germline V gene encodes CDR1 LNHDA and CDR2 SQIVND (reference sequence). The CDR3 is 11 amino acids.

J is TRBJ1-2 and V is TRBV5-6; 7 positions match TRBD1. This CDR3 is 14 amino acids long. Germline-derived CDR1 and CDR2 are SGHDT and YYEEEE. The ends lost 0 bases at V and 7 bases at J; junction bases unmatched: 6. CDR3 bases: TGTGCCAGCAGCTTGGGCAGGGGGACGGGTGGCTACACCTTC. Translating it yields CASSLGRGTGGYTF.

This clone was counted at least ten times. J is TRBJ1-4 and V is TRBV28; D gene unclear. The CDR3 has 14 amino acids. Germline V gene lookup returns CDR1 MDHEN and CDR2 SYDVKM. The V and J ends lost 2 bases and 13 bases respectively, with 17 bases between them. The CDR3, as DNA: TGTGCCAGCAGTTTAAGTTCGGCCGCCGGGAGACTGTTTTTT. This codes for CASSLSSAAGRLFF.

This clone was detected a few times. The genes are TRBV5-8 and TRBJ2-7, with 12 bases aligning to TRBD1. Germline CDR1 SGHTS, CDR2 YDEGEE. Trimming took 2 bases from V and 5 from J; bases not matched to a gene: 8. CDR3 length: 16 amino acids. The CDR3 DNA reads as TGTGCCAGCAGCTTACACGCCGGGACAGGGGGCGACGAGCAGTACTTC. Translated, it gives CASSLHAGTGGDEQYF.